This T cell receptor (beta chain) derives from a study of cytomegalovirus exposure and HLA in healthy donors (dated by TCRdb to 2015 to 2018). In terms of the full investigation: A later analysis indicated that the 90 to 150 validation repertoires were generated on the platform also employed for the approximately 690 repertoires of the first cohort. The study was designed to test whether signatures of past pathogen exposure could be identified by cataloging public T cell receptors. Besides the first cohort of more than 650 subjects, a separate validation cohort made up of 120 different subjects was used. High-throughput TCR immunosequencing, statistical association of individual TCRs with disease status, and machine learning were combined to predict cytomegalovirus infection status. Broader findings and caveats from the paper: In both the original and validation cohorts, the classifier was reported to diagnose cytomegalovirus status with high specificity and sensitivity. Most TCR sequences were observed very rarely across donors, whereas some public TCRs were present in many individuals. In vitro tests confirmed that a few of the cytomegalovirus-associated TCR beta chains recognize cytomegalovirus antigens. A later analysis found that TCRs clustered in the first cohort also tended to co-occur in the approximately 120 validation repertoires, with more than 90% of cluster scores above 0. All 110 or so repertoires were used to score co-occurrence in the validation cohort in a later analysis, because that analysis had no HLA typing for the cohort. The authors suggested that the approach could potentially be generalized to other disease states and immunological phenotypes. The study gave a list of about 150 TCR beta chains associated with cytomegalovirus.

The donors were included in the validation cohort of around 120 subjects, a group kept apart from the roughly 670-subject first cohort. Germline trimming: 10 bases from V, 3 bases from J; junction bases outside gene matches: 15. From its cysteine to its phenylalanine, the CDR3 spans 15 amino acids. Of the read, only the CDR3 DNA is kept; its 45 bases are in frame from base 1. CDR1 and CDR2 are drawn from the germline V gene: ENHRY, SYGVKD. Library method: the immunoSEQ multiplex PCR assay. Per the source publication's procedure: A statistical classification framework was developed to diagnose cytomegalovirus status using the catalog of TCR beta chain sequences. TCRdb retrieved this table from immuneACCESS and kept in-frame rearrangements only. Not all clones are present; in checked studies, unresolved V genes account for under half, and no reason is known for the remainder. For V, J and clone size, that table is used; D and trimming come from the DNA. The sample profile shows 67,000 or so clones; 85% to 95% of them were found once. The ten largest account for approximately 1.5% of the sample.

With respect to this clone: There is no known antigen for this receptor. No base qualities exist here, and no much larger clone lies one base off it.

The source is a man younger than 30 in good health and CMV-seropositive. The chain joins TRBV10-3 to TRBJ2-7, and 7 bases in between align with TRBD2. The material sequenced was PBMCs. The nucleotide sequence reads TGTGCCACCCTCTGGGTTGGCGGGAGTAACTACGAGCAGTACTTC. Protein translation: CATLWVGGSNYEQYF.